Listed below are T cell receptor beta chains from one sample, sequenced in a study of cytomegalovirus exposure and HLA in healthy donors. The protocol was immunoSEQ multiplex PCR, while the TCRdb copy is restricted to in-frame clones and leaves out a portion. Of around 60,000 clones detected, approximately 93% appear once; the ten largest clones hold about 4.1%. What was sequenced was PBMCs. Every receptor here comes from a man between 18 and 29 years old in good health and CMV-seropositive. Each CDR3 is given with its conserved first and last residue. Fields, in order: J gene, D gene, V gene, clone size, CDR3 DNA, CDR3 protein. A D gene is named only where the DNA matches it firmly. Size values are once, few and many counts, or a class for expanded clones, and some rows have none.

>TRBJ1-4|.|TRBV18|.
TGTGCCAGCTCACCACAGGCAGGGTGGAATGAAAAACTGTTTTTT
CASSPQAGWNEKLFF
>TRBJ2-7|TRBD1|TRBV19|.
TGTGCCAGTAGTCCCACCTCAACGGGACAGGGCCACGAGCAGTACTTC
CASSPTSTGQGHEQYF
>TRBJ2-7|TRBD2|TRBV29-1|once
TGCAGCGCCACCGAGAGGACTAGCGGGAACTACGAGCAGTACTTC
CSATERTSGNYEQYF
>TRBJ1-1|.|TRBV11-2|.
TGTGCCAGCAGCCTAACTGGACAGATGAACACTGAAGCTTTCTTT
CASSLTGQMNTEAFF
>TRBJ2-1|TRBD1|TRBV5-4|.
TGTGCCAGTAAAGGACAGGGGGCCGATGAGCAGTTCTTC
CASKGQGADEQFF
>TRBJ2-5|.|TRBV18|.
TGTGCCAGCTCACCTGGGGGCAGCCGGGGATTGGACCAGTACTTC
CASSPGGSRGLDQYF
>TRBJ2-7|TRBD2|TRBV18|.
TGTGCCAGCTCACCATCGAGCGGGAGTTTCGACGAGCAGTACTTC
CASSPSSGSFDEQYF
>TRBJ1-2|.|TRBV25-1|.
TGTACCAGCAGTGAACGGGGACTCCGACTGGGCGGCTACACCTTC
CTSSERGLRLGGYTF
>TRBJ1-6|.|TRBV11-2|.
TGTGCCAGCAGCTTAGCTCCGGGGTCACCCCTCCACTTT
CASSLAPGSPLHF
>TRBJ1-5|TRBD1|TRBV6-6|.
TGTGCCAGCGGGACAGGGGGCGGCAATCAGCCCCAGCATTTT
CASGTGGGNQPQHF
>TRBJ1-5|TRBD1|TRBV19|.
TGTGCCAGTAGTATCGAGGGACAGGGATACAATCAGCCCCAGCATTTT
CASSIEGQGYNQPQHF
>TRBJ1-4|.|TRBV2|.
TGTGCCAGCAGTGAGGAGGCCGGGGGAGAAAAACTGTTTTTT
CASSEEAGGEKLFF
>TRBJ2-4|.|TRBV28|.
TGTGCCAGCAGCCTTCTCAAAAACATTCAGTACTTC
CASSLLKNIQYF
>TRBJ1-2|.|TRBV7-9|.
TGTGCCAGCAGCCAAGAGGGTAACTATGGCTACACCTTC
CASSQEGNYGYTF
>TRBJ2-7|TRBD1|TRBV19|few
TGTGCCAGTAGTACCCTGGACAGGGCCCCCAACGAGCAGTACTTC
CASSTLDRAPNEQYF
>TRBJ1-1|.|TRBV19|.
TGTGCCAGTAGTGTCCGACAGGTGAGCACTGAAGCTTTCTTT
CASSVRQVSTEAFF
>TRBJ2-1|.|TRBV6-5|.
TGTGCCAGCAGCCGCGAGCCCGAAGACAATGAGCAGTTCTTC
CASSREPEDNEQFF
>TRBJ1-3|.|TRBV28|.
TGTGCCAGCAGTTTCAGCGCCGGAAACACCATATATTTT
CASSFSAGNTIYF
>TRBJ1-2|TRBD1|TRBV5-1|.
TGCGCCAGCAGCCGGGACAGCCCTAACTATGGCTACACCTTC
CASSRDSPNYGYTF
>TRBJ1-1|.|TRBV7-8|.
TGTGCCAGCAGCTCCTCAGGGAGGATGAACACTGAAGCTTTCTTT
CASSSSGRMNTEAFF
>TRBJ2-1|.|TRBV7-3|.
TGTGCCAGCAGCTGGCACGGGGTTAAGGGCTCCTACAATGAGCAGTTCTTC
CASSWHGVKGSYNEQFF
>TRBJ1-3|.|TRBV7-9|once
TGTGCCAGCAGCTCCAGTGCTGGAAACACCATATATTTT
CASSSSAGNTIYF
>TRBJ1-4|TRBD1|TRBV5-5|.
TGTGCCAGCAGTACCAACAGGGGTAGTGCGAGACTGTTTTTT
CASSTNRGSARLFF
>TRBJ2-3|.|TRBV7-9|.
TGTGCCAGCAGCTTAAGGCAGGCTAGCACAGATACGCAGTATTTT
CASSLRQASTDTQYF
>TRBJ1-2|TRBD1|TRBV6-5|.
TGTGCCAGCAGTTATACGGCAGGGGGCCCCTATGGCTACACCTTC
CASSYTAGGPYGYTF
>TRBJ2-7|TRBD2|TRBV6-5|.
TGTGCCAGCAGTCCCAAGCGGGAGGCCTTCTACGAGCAGTACTTC
CASSPKREAFYEQYF
>TRBJ1-1|.|TRBV6-1|.
TGTGCCAGCAGTGTAGGGACATGGGGAGCTTTCTTT
CASSVGTWGAFF
>TRBJ2-7|.|TRBV4-3|.
TGCGCCAGCAGCCAAGATTTCCAGGGACTCTACGAGCAGTACTTC
CASSQDFQGLYEQYF
>TRBJ2-2|.|TRBV5-4|.
TGTGCCAGCAGCGGCCCCGGGGAGCTGTTTTTT
CASSGPGELFF
>TRBJ1-2|.|TRBV15|.
TGTGCCACCAGCAGAGATCGTATCGAGGATCTGGAAGGCTACACCTTC
CATSRDRIEDLEGYTF
>TRBJ2-5|TRBD1|TRBV6-1|once
TGTGCCAGCAGTCAGACAGGGCTGGAGACCCAGTACTTC
CASSQTGLETQYF
>TRBJ1-1|TRBD1|TRBV12-5|.
TGTGCTAGTGGGGCTTCCGGGACAGGAGGCACTGAAGCTTTCTTT
CASGASGTGGTEAFF
>TRBJ2-7|.|TRBV11-2|.
TGTGCCAGCCGCGCCTCAGGCGAGCAGTACTTC
CASRASGEQYF
>TRBJ1-1|TRBD1|TRBV10-2|once
TGCGCCAGCAGTGAGGCACAGGGGTACGCCACTGAAGCTTTCTTT
CASSEAQGYATEAFF
>TRBJ1-2|TRBD1|TRBV2|.
TGTGCCAGCAGTGAGAGGACAGGGAGTCTCGGGTCCTATGGCTACACCTTC
CASSERTGSLGSYGYTF
>TRBJ1-3|.|TRBV5-6|.
TGTGCCAGCAGCTTGGACAGCTCTGGAAACACCATATATTTT
CASSLDSSGNTIYF
>TRBJ1-4|.|TRBV6-1|once
TGTGCCAGCATGGGGCCAGGGTGGGATGAAAAACTGTTTTTT
CASMGPGWDEKLFF
>TRBJ2-6|.|TRBV5-1|.
TGCGCCAGCAGCTCCAGGGGTTCAGGGGCCAACGTCCTGACTTTC
CASSSRGSGANVLTF
>TRBJ2-3|TRBD1|TRBV6-4|.
TGTGCCAGCAGTGAAGGACAGGGTGCAGATACGCAGTATTTT
CASSEGQGADTQYF
>TRBJ1-5|.|TRBV7-9|.
TGTGCCAGCAGCTTAGGGGCGGGTTACCAGCATTTT
CASSLGAGYQHF
>TRBJ2-1|TRBD2|TRBV28|.
TGTGCCAGCAGTTCCCCGGGACTAGACCGCTCCTACAATGAGCAGTTCTTC
CASSSPGLDRSYNEQFF
>TRBJ2-2|TRBD2|TRBV2|.
TGTGCCAGCAGTGGACTAGCGGGAATTTCCGGGGAGCTGTTTTTT
CASSGLAGISGELFF
>TRBJ2-3|.|TRBV9|.
TGTGCCAGCAGCCTGCTACAGTCCACAGATACGCAGTATTTT
CASSLLQSTDTQYF
>TRBJ2-7|.|TRBV6-5|.
TGTGCCAGCAGTTACTTGTCTAGCGTCTACGAGCAGTACTTC
CASSYLSSVYEQYF
>TRBJ2-2|TRBD1|TRBV6-1|.
TGTGCCAGCAGTACAGGGGCGAACACCGGGGAGCTGTTTTTT
CASSTGANTGELFF
>TRBJ2-3|TRBD1|TRBV30|.
TGTGCCTGGAGTGTAGGACAGGGGACCGATACGCAGTATTTT
CAWSVGQGTDTQYF
>TRBJ2-5|.|TRBV19|once
TGTGCCAGTAGTATGGCTTCCAGGCTGGGGCGCGAGACCCAGTACTTC
CASSMASRLGRETQYF
>TRBJ2-7|.|TRBV7-9|once
TGTGCCAGCAGCTTATCGGGTTCCCCTACCTACGAGCAGTACTTC
CASSLSGSPTYEQYF
>TRBJ2-7|.|TRBV28|.
TGTGCCAGCAGTTTAAGTAGCTACGAGCAGTACTTC
CASSLSSYEQYF
>TRBJ2-3|.|TRBV7-3|.
TGTGCCAGCAGCCGCGAAGGGGCCCCCACAGATACGCAGTATTTT
CASSREGAPTDTQYF
>TRBJ1-5|.|TRBV27|.
TGTGCCAGCACCCCTTTGCCAGGTATCCCCAATCAGCCCCAGCATTTT
CASTPLPGIPNQPQHF
>TRBJ2-7|.|TRBV6-1|few
TGTGCCGCCCGGCCGAGGCTGCTCTACGAGCAGTACTTC
CAARPRLLYEQYF
>TRBJ2-1|TRBD2|TRBV11-2|.
TGTGCCAGCAGCTTAAAGCCGGGACTACTTTTAGCCAATGAGCAGTTCTTC
CASSLKPGLLLANEQFF
>TRBJ2-7|.|TRBV2|.
TGTGCCAGCAGTCCATGGGGGCCTCCTAGCGGCACCTCCTACGAGCAGTACTTC
CASSPWGPPSGTSYEQYF
>TRBJ2-2|.|TRBV11-2|.
TGTGCCAGCAGCCGACTCGCAGGGGCCCTAAACACCGGGGAGCTGTTTTTT
CASSRLAGALNTGELFF
>TRBJ2-5|TRBD2|TRBV7-3|.
TGTGCCAGCAGCTTATCCCAGGTACTAGCGGCTCGTTCCCAGTACTTC
CASSLSQVLAARSQYF
>TRBJ1-3|.|TRBV4-2|.
TGTGCCAGCAGCCTAGGGAGGAGCGCTGGAAACACCATATATTTT
CASSLGRSAGNTIYF
>TRBJ1-1|TRBD1|TRBV27|.
TGTGCCAGCAGTCGACAGGGGATGAACACTGAAGCTTTCTTT
CASSRQGMNTEAFF
>TRBJ2-7|TRBD1|TRBV7-9|.
TGTGCCAGCAGCTCGGCTACAGGGGATTACGAGCAGTACTTC
CASSSATGDYEQYF
>TRBJ2-5|.|TRBV4-2|once
.
CASSQGLSSSGQETQYF